The 9 T cell receptor beta chains listed next were all sequenced from one sample in a study of vaccination effects on CD4 cells after COVID-19. Using immunoSEQ multiplex PCR, the repertoire was profiled, and TCRdb retains in-frame clones only, with some absent. The sample includes some 30,000 clones, about 66% of them seen just once. Their antigens remain unidentified. The ViraFEST assay expanded antigen-specific CD4+ T cells with viral peptide pools before sequencing. A 10-day culture period preceded the isolation of CD4+ T cells. BNT162b2 vaccine or mRNA-1273 vaccine was given to participants in two doses. The material sequenced was CD4+ T cells from PBMCs cultured with SARS-CoV-2 spike peptides, taken after COVID-19 vaccination. Receptor source: a human donor who received a COVID-19 vaccine.

This chain links TRBV9 with TRBJ2-7, with 7 bases aligning to TRBD1. Trimming took 0 bases from V and 3 from J; bases not matched to a gene: 6. This CDR3 is built from 15 residues. Germline lookup yields CDR1 SGDLS and CDR2 YYNGEE. This chain's CDR3 is CASSVGQGLHYEQYF. The CDR3 nucleotides are TGTGCCAGCAGCGTAGGACAGGGCCTACACTACGAGCAGTACTTC.

V usage is TRBV12-3 or TRBV12-4 and J usage is TRBJ2-1, with D tentatively TRBD2 (6 bases). V was pared by 4 bases and J by 13 bases, with 14 bases between. CDR3 length equals 12 residues. This chain's CDR3 is CASSSQTSNQFF. The CDR3 DNA is TGTGCCAGCAGTTCTCAAACTAGCAATCAGTTCTTC.

The rearrangement uses TRBV2 and TRBJ2-3, with 8 nucleotides matching TRBD2. CDR3 length equals 16 residues. CDR1 is SNHLY and CDR2 is FYNNEI in the germline V gene. The V gene end was trimmed by 3 bases and the J gene end by 2 bases; junction bases not matched to a gene: 7. CDR3 residues: CASSEIAGGTTDTQYF. CDR3 bases: TGTGCCAGCAGTGAGATCGCGGGGGGTACCACAGATACGCAGTATTTT.

This clone was seen a handful of times. The CDR3 sequence: CASSPMMRAGKETQYF. The DNA of the CDR3 is TGTGCCAGCAGCCCCATGATGCGGGCGGGAAAAGAGACCCAGTACTTC. This chain joins TRBV7-2 and TRBJ2-5, with D maybe TRBD2 (6 bases). The CDR3 is 16 amino acids. The V gene lost 5 bases and the J gene lost 3 bases, with 19 bases spanning the gap. CDR1 is SGHTA and CDR2 is FQGNSA in the germline V gene.

This clone has a handful of counts. This chain uses TRBV19 with TRBJ1-4, with 8 bases aligning to TRBD1. The CDR3 has 15 residues. The germline V gene encodes CDR1 LNHDA and CDR2 SQIVND (reference sequence). V lost 1 base to trimming and J lost 8 bases; unmatched junction nucleotides: 6. The CDR3 reads CASSIGAGGREKLFF. The CDR3 DNA reads TGTGCCAGTAGTATAGGCGCAGGGGGCAGGGAAAAACTGTTTTTT.

This sequence joins TRBV5-1 and TRBJ2-7; 13 bases map to TRBD2. Germline loops: CDR1 SGHRS, CDR2 YFSETQ. The CDR3 length is 17 residues. Trimming took 4 bases from V and 2 from J; bases not matched to a gene: 9. The CDR3 region is CASSPRTSGSSPYEQYF. CDR3 sequence (DNA): TGCGCCAGCAGCCCCCGGACTAGCGGGAGTAGCCCCTACGAGCAGTACTTC.

This clone was counted once. J is TRBJ2-7 and V is TRBV2; D call uncertain. The CDR3 consists of 11 residues. Trimming shortened V by 5 bases and J by 6 bases, and 8 bases separated the two germline ends. Germline CDR1 and CDR2: SNHLY and FYNNEI. CDR3 protein: CASSYAGEQYF. In DNA, the CDR3 is TGTGCCAGCAGTTACGCTGGCGAGCAGTACTTC.

The chain combines TRBV14 with TRBJ2-5; TRBD2 matches 13 bases. The CDR3 is made up of 15 amino acids. From germline, CDR1 is SGHDN and CDR2 FVKESK. The trim removed 3 bases at V and 4 bases at J, leaving 2 bases unmatched. CDR3 amino acids: CASSQGLAGTETQYF. In DNA form, the CDR3 reads TGTGCCAGCAGCCAGGGACTAGCGGGAACAGAGACCCAGTACTTC.

The chain joins TRBV7-9 to TRBJ2-1, with D possibly being TRBD2 (5 bases). The CDR3 contains 14 residues. Germline V gene sequence: CDR1 SEHNR, CDR2 FQNEAQ (reference sequence). Trimming left V 5 bases short and J 6 bases short, with 14 bases between. The CDR3 nucleotides read TGTGCCAGCAGCCCCGGGGTTGGGGTCAATGAGCAGTTCTTC. Translation gives CASSPGVGVNEQFF.